Listed below are T cell receptor beta chains from one sample, sequenced in a study of CD8 T cells in ankylosing spondylitis. TCRdb re-called the 5' RACE reads through MiXCR, storing one row per CDR3 protein. The sample carries roughly 160,000 distinct CDR3 sequences, roughly 10% recorded once. Sequencing used blood, either unsorted or a sorted T cell fraction (not recorded which). Source of these receptors: a female donor with ankylosing spondylitis or in good health (not recorded which). Each CDR3 is given with its conserved first and last residue. D genes are given only for firm matches. Clone size is shown for a subset of rows, as once, few, many or a class of expanded clone.

D gene: -
J gene: TRBJ1-4
clone size: many
V gene: TRBV12-3/TRBV12-4
CDR3 protein: CASSPGTSAPAEKLFF
CDR3 DNA: TGTGCCAGCAGTCCGGGGACATCCGCCCCAGCCGAAAAACTGTTTTTT

D gene: TRBD2
J gene: TRBJ2-5
clone size: -
V gene: TRBV30
CDR3 protein: CAPRDFSGKEGGTQYF
CDR3 DNA: TGTGCACCCAGAGATTTTAGCGGGAAGGAGGGAGGGACCCAGTACTTC

D gene: -
J gene: TRBJ2-2
clone size: -
V gene: TRBV6-6
CDR3 protein: CASSYVETGELFF
CDR3 DNA: TGTGCCAGCAGTTACGTGGAGACCGGGGAGCTGTTTTTT

D gene: TRBD1
J gene: TRBJ2-7
clone size: -
V gene: TRBV2
CDR3 protein: CASSHTGGKDEQYF
CDR3 DNA: TGTGCCAGCAGCCACACAGGGGGCAAGGACGAGCAGTACTTC

D gene: -
J gene: TRBJ1-2
clone size: few
V gene: TRBV24-1
CDR3 protein: CATSDTDGYGYTF
CDR3 DNA: TGTGCCACCAGTGATACCGACGGTTATGGCTACACCTTC

D gene: TRBD1
J gene: TRBJ1-1
clone size: few
V gene: TRBV30
CDR3 protein: CAWSVGTANTEAFF
CDR3 DNA: TGTGCCTGGAGTGTAGGGACAGCGAACACTGAAGCTTTCTTT

D gene: -
J gene: TRBJ2-1
clone size: few
V gene: TRBV3-1
CDR3 protein: CASSPRGVPPYNEQFF
CDR3 DNA: TGTGCCAGCAGCCCTCGGGGAGTTCCTCCCTACAATGAGCAGTTCTTC

D gene: -
J gene: TRBJ1-1
clone size: few
V gene: TRBV9
CDR3 protein: CASSVKAGWNTEAFF
CDR3 DNA: TGTGCCAGCAGCGTAAAGGCAGGATGGAACACTGAAGCTTTCTTT

D gene: TRBD2
J gene: TRBJ2-1
clone size: few
V gene: TRBV7-3
CDR3 protein: CASSSSSGRVDEQFF
CDR3 DNA: TGTGCCAGCAGCTCCTCGAGCGGGAGGGTAGATGAGCAGTTCTTC

D gene: TRBD2
J gene: TRBJ2-3
clone size: few
V gene: TRBV10-2
CDR3 protein: CASRYSGRADTDTQYF
CDR3 DNA: TGCGCCAGCAGATATAGCGGGAGGGCCGACACAGATACGCAGTATTTT

D gene: -
J gene: TRBJ2-1
clone size: -
V gene: TRBV12-3/TRBV12-4
CDR3 protein: CASSPHSYNEQFF
CDR3 DNA: TGTGCCAGCAGTCCACACTCGTACAATGAGCAGTTCTTC

D gene: -
J gene: TRBJ2-3
clone size: -
V gene: TRBV5-1
CDR3 protein: CASSLGGPIAPPTDTQYF
CDR3 DNA: TGCGCCAGCAGCTTGGGGGGACCCATAGCACCCCCCACAGATACGCAGTATTTT

D gene: -
J gene: TRBJ1-5
clone size: -
V gene: TRBV19
CDR3 protein: CASSMTIHSNQPQHF
CDR3 DNA: TGTGCCAGTAGTATGACAATTCATAGCAATCAGCCCCAGCATTTT

D gene: -
J gene: TRBJ2-7
clone size: -
V gene: TRBV3-1
CDR3 protein: CASSQAFSGPYEQYF
CDR3 DNA: TGTGCCAGCAGCCAAGCTTTTAGCGGCCCCTACGAGCAGTACTTC

D gene: -
J gene: TRBJ2-1
clone size: -
V gene: TRBV7-9
CDR3 protein: CASSLETPNEQFF
CDR3 DNA: TGTGCCAGCAGCTTAGAGACTCCAAATGAGCAGTTCTTC

D gene: TRBD1
J gene: TRBJ2-2
clone size: few
V gene: TRBV6-4
CDR3 protein: CATRTGDGELFF
CDR3 DNA: TGTGCCACCCGGACAGGGGACGGGGAGCTGTTTTTT

D gene: TRBD2
J gene: TRBJ2-3
clone size: -
V gene: TRBV6-5
CDR3 protein: CASSSSGLAGATDTQYF
CDR3 DNA: TGTGCCAGCAGTTCTTCTGGACTAGCGGGAGCTACAGATACGCAGTATTTT

D gene: -
J gene: TRBJ2-6
clone size: many
V gene: TRBV12-3/TRBV12-4
CDR3 protein: CAIPAGANVLTF
CDR3 DNA: TGTGCCATCCCGGCTGGGGCCAACGTCCTGACTTTC

D gene: TRBD2
J gene: TRBJ2-3
clone size: few
V gene: TRBV11-2
CDR3 protein: CASSPGLAGGGTSTDTQYF
CDR3 DNA: TGTGCCAGCAGCCCGGGACTAGCGGGAGGGGGGACTAGCACAGATACGCAGTATTTT

D gene: -
J gene: TRBJ2-1
clone size: many
V gene: TRBV28
CDR3 protein: CASSLFRQGGSYNEQFF
CDR3 DNA: TGTGCCAGCAGTTTATTTAGGCAGGGCGGCTCCTACAATGAGCAGTTCTTC

D gene: -
J gene: TRBJ2-7
clone size: many
V gene: TRBV7-9
CDR3 protein: CASSLSFGTYEQYF
CDR3 DNA: TGTGCCAGCAGCTTAAGCTTTGGAACCTACGAGCAGTACTTC

D gene: -
J gene: TRBJ1-2
clone size: -
V gene: TRBV28
CDR3 protein: CASRFLQGSGYTF
CDR3 DNA: TGTGCCAGCAGGTTTTTACAGGGTAGTGGCTACACCTTC

D gene: -
J gene: TRBJ2-3
clone size: many
V gene: TRBV6-2/TRBV6-3
CDR3 protein: CASGIDTQYF
CDR3 DNA: TGTGCCAGCGGGATAGATACGCAGTATTTT

D gene: -
J gene: TRBJ2-1
clone size: many
V gene: TRBV5-1
CDR3 protein: CASSPGASLFF
CDR3 DNA: TGCGCCAGCAGCCCGGGGGCTAGTCTGTTCTTC

D gene: -
J gene: TRBJ2-3
clone size: few
V gene: TRBV10-1
CDR3 protein: CANSADGTDTQYF
CDR3 DNA: TGCGCCAACAGTGCTGACGGCACAGATACGCAGTATTTT

D gene: TRBD1
J gene: TRBJ2-3
clone size: -
V gene: TRBV5-4
CDR3 protein: CASSPNPDLTGPDTQYF
CDR3 DNA: TGTGCCAGCAGCCCAAACCCGGACCTGACAGGGCCAGATACGCAGTATTTT

D gene: -
J gene: TRBJ1-2
clone size: few
V gene: TRBV20-1
CDR3 protein: CSAQVANYGYTF
CDR3 DNA: TGCAGTGCCCAAGTAGCTAACTATGGCTACACCTTC

D gene: TRBD2
J gene: TRBJ2-1
clone size: -
V gene: TRBV7-9
CDR3 protein: CASSASGIEQFF
CDR3 DNA: TGTGCCAGCAGCGCTAGCGGGATTGAGCAGTTCTTC

D gene: -
J gene: TRBJ2-1
clone size: many
V gene: TRBV12-3/TRBV12-4
CDR3 protein: CASSLSRNEQFF
CDR3 DNA: TGTGCCAGCAGTTTAAGCCGCAATGAGCAGTTCTTC

D gene: -
J gene: TRBJ1-1
clone size: few
V gene: TRBV27
CDR3 protein: CASSLSRGSNTEAFF
CDR3 DNA: TGTGCCAGCAGTTTATCCCGTGGGTCAAACACTGAAGCTTTCTTT

D gene: -
J gene: TRBJ2-7
clone size: -
V gene: TRBV9
CDR3 protein: CASSVEGLADYEQYF
CDR3 DNA: TGTGCCAGCAGCGTAGAGGGTCTAGCAGATTACGAGCAGTACTTC

D gene: -
J gene: TRBJ1-2
clone size: -
V gene: TRBV12-5
CDR3 protein: CASGLSPYYGYTF
CDR3 DNA: TGTGCTAGTGGTTTATCACCTTACTATGGCTACACCTTC

D gene: TRBD2
J gene: TRBJ2-7
clone size: few
V gene: TRBV5-1
CDR3 protein: CASSPTASGIDEQYF
CDR3 DNA: TGCGCCAGCAGTCCCACCGCTAGCGGGATCGACGAGCAGTACTTC

D gene: -
J gene: TRBJ2-1
clone size: -
V gene: TRBV27
CDR3 protein: CASSSREEGGSNEQFF
CDR3 DNA: TGTGCCAGCAGTTCGAGGGAGGAGGGCGGAAGCAATGAGCAGTTCTTC

D gene: -
J gene: TRBJ1-1
clone size: few
V gene: TRBV6-5
CDR3 protein: CASSYSKRVNTEAFF
CDR3 DNA: TGTGCCAGCAGTTACTCGAAAAGGGTGAACACTGAAGCTTTCTTT

D gene: TRBD1
J gene: TRBJ1-1
clone size: few
V gene: TRBV12-3/TRBV12-4
CDR3 protein: CASRKGASEAFF
CDR3 DNA: TGTGCCAGCAGAAAGGGGGCTTCTGAAGCTTTCTTT

D gene: -
J gene: TRBJ1-2
clone size: few
V gene: TRBV9
CDR3 protein: CARDWYGYTF
CDR3 DNA: TGTGCCCGCGATTGGTATGGCTACACCTTC

D gene: -
J gene: TRBJ2-1
clone size: few
V gene: TRBV7-9
CDR3 protein: CASTHGAGYEQFF
CDR3 DNA: TGTGCCAGCACCCACGGGGCCGGATATGAGCAGTTCTTC

D gene: -
J gene: TRBJ2-7
clone size: many
V gene: TRBV5-1
CDR3 protein: CASSLEGFSYEQYF
CDR3 DNA: TGCGCCAGCAGCTTGGAAGGGTTCTCCTACGAGCAGTACTTC